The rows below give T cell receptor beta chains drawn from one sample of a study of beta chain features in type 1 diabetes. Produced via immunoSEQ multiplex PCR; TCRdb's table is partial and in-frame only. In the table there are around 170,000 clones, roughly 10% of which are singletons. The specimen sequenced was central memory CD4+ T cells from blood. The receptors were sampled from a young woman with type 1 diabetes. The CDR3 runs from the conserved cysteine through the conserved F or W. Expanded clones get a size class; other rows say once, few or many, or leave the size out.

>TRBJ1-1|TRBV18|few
CASSPRTGSDTEAFF
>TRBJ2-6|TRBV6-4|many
CASSEYSGANVLTF
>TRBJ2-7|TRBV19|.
CASSTTGQGYEQYF
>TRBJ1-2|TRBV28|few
CASSLSGYYGYTF
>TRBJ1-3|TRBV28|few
CASSLFLQGGNSGNTIYF
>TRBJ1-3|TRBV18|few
CASSGQGVSGNTIYF
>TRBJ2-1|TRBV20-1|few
CSVSPYNEQFF
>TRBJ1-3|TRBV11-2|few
CASSAISSGNTIYF
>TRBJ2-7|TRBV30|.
CAWSYTSGGVYEQYF
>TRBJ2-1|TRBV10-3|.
CAIGPGTGVNEQFF
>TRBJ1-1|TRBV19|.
CASSNPSGSTFF
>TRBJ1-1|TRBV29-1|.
CSVVGQVPGAFF
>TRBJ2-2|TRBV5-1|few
CASSWVQTESGELFF
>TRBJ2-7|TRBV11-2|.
CASSVRDRESEQYF
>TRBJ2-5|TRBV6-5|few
CASSSQTSGGETQYF
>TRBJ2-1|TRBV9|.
CASNLGGISYNEQFF
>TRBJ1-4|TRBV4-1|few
CASSQGDRGNGLFF
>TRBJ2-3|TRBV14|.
CASNRGRTDTQYF
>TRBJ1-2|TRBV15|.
CATSRERTGENYGYTF
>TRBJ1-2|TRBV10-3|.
CAISEQGAGYGYTF
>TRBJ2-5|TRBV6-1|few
CASRGGGETQYF
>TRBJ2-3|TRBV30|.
CAWTQAGLANADTQYF
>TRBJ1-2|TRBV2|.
CASSELRGNYGYTF
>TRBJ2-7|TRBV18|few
CASSPPQGISYEQYF
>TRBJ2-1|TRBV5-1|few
CASSTGSGANEQFF
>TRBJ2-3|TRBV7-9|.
CASSLSTSADTQYF
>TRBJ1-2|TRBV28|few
CASSPAGGGFEYGYTF
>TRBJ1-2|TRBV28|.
CASSSGQGPYGYTF